What follows is one T cell receptor beta chain and its context. These data are taken from a study of shared clonotypes between healthy human individuals. Germline assignment: CDR1 GTSNPN and CDR2 SVGIG (reference sequence). With 1 base removed from V and 4 bases from J, the gap between germline ends came to 7 bases. This CDR3 has 12 amino acids. Assay used: immunoSEQ multiplex PCR; TCRdb lists only in-frame clones, some missing. Counted here are approximately 2.5 million clones, more than 90% occurring once; the ten biggest clones make up more than 0.12%. The TCR was taken from a man aged 18-30 years in good health. V usage is TRBV30 and J usage is TRBJ1-2, with D unclear. Specimen: naive CD4+ T cells sorted from blood. Subset defined: CD45RA+ positively selected. Written as DNA, the CDR3 is TGTGCCTGGAGTGGCAGCGCCTATGGCTACACCTTC. As protein: CAWSGSAYGYTF. The complete variable domain, with remaining parts taken from reference TRBV30 and TRBJ1-2, reads SQTIHQWPATLVQPVGSPLSLECTVEGTSNPNLYWYRQAAGRGLQLLFYSVGIGQISSEVPQNLSASRPQDRQFILSSKKLLLSDSGFYLCAWSGSAYGYTFGSGTRLTVV.